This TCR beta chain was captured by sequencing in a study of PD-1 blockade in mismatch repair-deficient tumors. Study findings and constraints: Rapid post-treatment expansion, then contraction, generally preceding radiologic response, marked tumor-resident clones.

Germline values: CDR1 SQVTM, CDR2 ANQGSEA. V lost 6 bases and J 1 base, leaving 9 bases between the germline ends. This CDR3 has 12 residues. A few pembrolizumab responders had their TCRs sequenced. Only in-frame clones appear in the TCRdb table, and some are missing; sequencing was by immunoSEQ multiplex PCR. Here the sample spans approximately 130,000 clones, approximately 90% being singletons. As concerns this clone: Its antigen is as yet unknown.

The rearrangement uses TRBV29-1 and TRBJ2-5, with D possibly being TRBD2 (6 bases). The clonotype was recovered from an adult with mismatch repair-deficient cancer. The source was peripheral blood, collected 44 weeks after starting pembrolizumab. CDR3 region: CSVAGLQETQYF. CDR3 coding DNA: TGCAGCGTGGCGGGACTCCAAGAGACCCAGTACTTC.